This T cell receptor (beta chain) stems from a study of T cell responses to AZD1222 COVID-19 vaccine. Study-wide results and limits: Repertoires were obtained only post-peak T cell response. Donor demographics were predominantly white British with a female majority; clonal diversity may be underestimated.

Trimming took 4 bases from V and 0 from J, leaving 11 bases between them. The CDR3 extends over 15 amino acids. Germline V gene sequence: CDR1 SGHKS, CDR2 YYEKEE (reference sequence). As for this clone: As yet, its antigen is unknown.

The method was immunoSEQ multiplex PCR; TCRdb's version includes in-frame clones alone and lacks a portion of them. The table has about 180,000 clones, around nine tenths seen once. V usage is TRBV5-5 and J usage is TRBJ2-1; TRBD2 is a possible D gene (7 bases). This clonotype was sampled from an adult who received the AZD1222 COVID-19 vaccine. The sequencing used peripheral blood, collected 28 days after the second AZD1222 dose. The CDR3 sequence is CASSPGGSSYNEQFF. The DNA of the CDR3 is TGTGCCAGCAGCCCGGGGGGCAGCTCCTACAATGAGCAGTTCTTC.